This passage covers 23 T cell receptor beta chains from one sample sequenced in a study of Graves' ophthalmopathy and Graves' hyperthyroidism. The authors amplified TCR beta CDR3 regions from RNA transcripts. First-round RT-PCR with HTBI primers preceded a second-round multiplex PCR. TCRdb re-analysed the multiplex PCR reads in MiXCR, keeping a single row per CDR3 protein. Of 450,000 to 600,000 distinct CDR3 sequences listed, 35% to 40% are singletons. Input material: peripheral blood or thyroid tissue (not recorded which). The receptors were gathered from an adult man with Graves' hyperthyroidism.

The V call is TRBV19, the J call TRBJ1-5; 9 bases are a match to TRBD1. The ends lost 7 bases at V and 6 bases at J; junction bases unmatched: 13. Germline values: CDR1 LNHDA, CDR2 SQIVND (reference sequence). This CDR3 has 16 residues. This CDR3 is CASTSWGQGESQPQHF. The CDR3 DNA follows: TGTGCCAGTACCTCCTGGGGACAGGGTGAGAGTCAGCCCCAGCATTTT.

In this sample, this clonotype turned up many times. This chain joins TRBV29-1 and TRBJ1-2; the D is unclear. The V end was cut by 0 bases, the J end by 5 bases, with 13 bases between. Germline V gene sequence: CDR1 SQVTM, CDR2 ANQGSEA. CDR3 size: 14 residues. This CDR3 is CSVEDRETRYGYTF. CDR3 nucleotide sequence: TGCAGCGTTGAAGATCGGGAAACACGATATGGCTACACCTTC.

This chain links TRBV9 with TRBJ1-4; 8 bases align to TRBD1. Germline assignment: CDR1 SGDLS and CDR2 YYNGEE. V lost 0 bases to trimming and J lost 3 bases; unmatched junction nucleotides: 7. This CDR3 contains 17 residues. Here the CDR3 DNA reads TGTGCCAGCAGCGTAGGGGGAACGACAGGGGCTAATGAAAAACTGTTTTTT. Protein sequence: CASSVGGTTGANEKLFF.

Many counts were recorded for this clonotype. The CDR3 is CSVSPGDRVGGTQYF. The DNA for the CDR3 is TGCAGCGTTTCCCCGGGAGACAGGGTCGGGGGGACCCAGTACTTC. V usage is TRBV29-1 and J usage is TRBJ2-5; D may be TRBD1 (7 bases). The CDR3 extends over 15 amino acids. Looked up from germline, CDR1 is SQVTM and CDR2 is ANQGSEA. Trimming pared 5 bases from V and 7 bases from J, leaving 23 bases between.

As regards this clonotype: The junction departs from germline at one end; a sequencing error may be responsible. The chain couples TRBV19 to TRBJ1-5, with 7 bases lining up with TRBD1. Germline lookup yields CDR1 LNHDA and CDR2 SQIVND (reference sequence). CDR3 length: 15 amino acids. CDR3 DNA sequence: TGTGCCAGTGGTATAGGACAGGTGGTCGCACAGCCCCAGCATTTT. It encodes CASGIGQVVAQPQHF. Filled out from reference TRBV19 and TRBJ1-5, the complete variable domain reads DGGITQSPKYLFRKEGQNVTLSCEQNLNHDAMYWYRQDPGQGLRLIYYSQIVNDFQKGDIAEGYSVSREKKESFPLTVTSAQKNPTAFYLCASGIGQVVAQPQHFGDGTRLSIL.

CDR3 region: CASRTTGPYEQYF. The CDR3 DNA sequence: TGTGCCAGCAGGACGACAGGGCCCTACGAGCAGTACTTC. The chain uses TRBV7-2 and TRBJ2-7; 7 positions agree with TRBD1. Trimming removed 6 bases from V and 2 bases from J; junction bases left unmatched: 4. The CDR3 extends over 13 amino acids. CDR1 SGHTA and CDR2 FQGNSA come from the germline V gene. Full variable domain (remainder filled in from reference TRBV7-2 and TRBJ2-7): GAGVSQSPSNKVTEKGKDVELRCDPISGHTALYWYRQSLGQGLEFLIYFQGNSAPDKSGLPSDRFSAERTGGSVSTLTIQRTQQEDSAVYLCASRTTGPYEQYFGPGTRLTVT.

This rearrangement joins TRBV29-1 to TRBJ1-2; TRBD1 matches at 11 bases. This CDR3 contains 14 residues. Germline CDR1 reads SQVTM; CDR2 reads ANQGSEA. CDR3 sequence: CTISGQGAGYGYTF. The CDR3 bases are TGCACCATCAGCGGACAGGGGGCAGGGTATGGCTACACCTTC.

This clonotype was seen a few times. The CDR3 DNA reads TGTGCCAGCGGAAGGTTCCCGGGAGGGTTTTACGAGCAGTACTTC. It specifies CASGRFPGGFYEQYF. V usage is TRBV7-2 and J usage is TRBJ2-7; 8 bases agree with TRBD2. V shed 8 bases and J 4 bases; nucleotides not matched to a gene: 13. The CDR3 runs to 15 residues. Germline CDR1 and CDR2: SGHTA and FQGNSA.

J is TRBJ1-2 and V is TRBV20-1; 9 positions match TRBD1. The germline CDR1 and CDR2 sequences are DFQATT and SNEGSKA (reference sequence). The CDR3 is 18 amino acids. Trimming at V came to 4 bases and at J to 5 bases, leaving 20 bases not matched to a gene. The CDR3 region has the DNA TGCAGTGCTACCGGACGGGGGACAGGGTTGTCGGCTACGTATGGCTACACCTTC. It translates to CSATGRGTGLSATYGYTF.

This clonotype has a handful of counts. CDR3 sequence reads: CATLSGDTQYF. The DNA for the CDR3 is TGTGCCACCCTGTCGGGGGATACGCAGTATTTT. V gene TRBV7-8 combines with J gene TRBJ2-3, with D possibly being TRBD2 (5 bases). With 10 bases removed from V and 6 bases from J, the gap between germline ends came to 11 bases. The CDR3 loop spans 11 amino acids. Germline values: CDR1 SGHVS, CDR2 FQNEAQ. Using reference TRBV7-8 and TRBJ2-3 for the parts outside the CDR3, the full variable domain is GAGVSQSPRYKVAKRGQDVALRCDPISGHVSLFWYQQALGQGPEFLTYFQNEAQLDKSGLPSDRFFAERPEGSVSTLKIQRTQQEDSAVYLCATLSGDTQYFGPGTRLTVL.

This chain connects TRBV29-1 to TRBJ1-4; 8 bases align to TRBD1. The CDR3 totals 11 residues. The germline V gene encodes CDR1 SQVTM and CDR2 ANQGSEA. V lost 7 bases and J lost 9; bases outside the gene matches: 4. This CDR3 is CSATGDKKLFF. For the CDR3, the DNA is TGCAGCGCGACAGGGGATAAAAAACTGTTTTTT.

In its sample, this clonotype was seen a few times. V is TRBV5-1 and J is TRBJ2-6; D gene unclear. The germline V gene encodes CDR1 SGHRS and CDR2 YFSETQ. This CDR3 has 15 amino acids. Trimming took off 4 bases at V and 4 bases at J, with 12 bases between the two ends. DNA for the CDR3: TGCGCCAGCAGCCCCGAAGGGCACGGGGCCAACGTCCTGACTTTC. Translated, it gives CASSPEGHGANVLTF.

This clonotype appeared a few times. This chain joins TRBV7-9 and TRBJ1-1, with a weak D call TRBD1 (5 bases). Between the trimmed V and J ends, which lost 1 base and 4 bases, there was a span of 16 bases. CDR3 size: 16 residues. Germline CDR1 SEHNR, CDR2 FQNEAQ (reference sequence). CDR3: CASSLESGQGFTEAFF. The CDR3 bases are TGTGCCAGCAGCTTAGAGAGCGGGCAGGGTTTCACTGAAGCTTTCTTT. Using reference TRBV7-9 and TRBJ1-1 for the parts outside the CDR3, the full variable domain is DTGVSQNPRHKITKRGQNVTFRCDPISEHNRLYWYRQTLGQGPEFLTYFQNEAQLEKSRLLSDRFSAERPKGSFSTLEIQRTEQGDSAMYLCASSLESGQGFTEAFFGQGTRLTVV.

The chain couples TRBV7-2 to TRBJ2-5; no clear D gene. Germline V gene data show CDR1 as SGHTA and CDR2 as FQGNSA. This CDR3 contains 11 residues. V lost 3 bases, J lost 7 bases, and 6 bases lay in between. The CDR3 loop reads CASSLRTTQYF. DNA of the CDR3: TGTGCCAGCAGCTTGAGGACGACCCAGTACTTC.

Ten or more counts support this clonotype. V is TRBV7-2 and J is TRBJ1-5, with no clear D. The germline V gene has CDR1 SGHTA and CDR2 FQGNSA. V was cut by 5 bases and J by 6 bases, with 14 bases left in between. The CDR3 consists of 14 residues. DNA for the CDR3: TGTGCCAGCAGCGTCAGTCATTCGGGTCAGCCCCAGCATTTT. Its protein product is CASSVSHSGQPQHF.

In this sample, this clonotype turned up many times. The chain couples TRBV12-3 or TRBV12-4 to TRBJ2-5; 7 bases match TRBD1. The CDR3 covers 14 residues. The trim removed 5 bases at V and 7 bases at J, leaving 10 bases unmatched. CDR3 residues: CASSGYRGEVTQYF. The CDR3 DNA is TGTGCCAGCAGTGGTTACAGGGGTGAGGTGACCCAGTACTTC.

The genes are TRBV7-9 and TRBJ1-2, with 11 bases lining up with TRBD1. CDR3 size: 15 residues. Germline CDR1 is SEHNR and CDR2 is FQNEAQ (reference sequence). V lost 4 bases and J lost 4; bases outside the gene matches: 5. CDR3 amino acids: CASSSGQGDFYGYTF. CDR3 sequence (DNA): TGTGCCAGCAGCTCGGGACAGGGGGACTTCTATGGCTACACCTTC.

Ten or more counts support this clonotype. The chain has TRBV7-9 and TRBJ2-2; D is uncertain. Germline-derived CDR1 and CDR2 are SEHNR and FQNEAQ (reference sequence). The CDR3 contains 15 residues. Trimming cost V 5 bases and J 6 bases, with 16 bases left between them. The CDR3 spells CASSPSRAAAGELFF. The CDR3 DNA reads as TGTGCCAGCAGCCCCAGCCGGGCCGCGGCCGGGGAGCTGTTTTTT.

Worth noting for this clonotype: One junction end does not reproduce the germline sequence, and a read error may be involved. The rearrangement joins TRBV19 to TRBJ2-5; D is possibly TRBD2 (5 bases). The CDR3 is 12 residues long. Germline V CDR1 and CDR2: LNHDA, SQIVND (reference sequence). CDR3 amino acids: CASSEVGETQHF. DNA for the CDR3: TGTGCCAGTAGTGAGGTGGGAGAGACCCAGCACTTC.

The rearrangement uses TRBV7-8 and TRBJ2-7; D unclear. Germline V gene lookup returns CDR1 SGHVS and CDR2 FQNEAQ. This CDR3 region has 14 residues. V lost 1 base and J lost 0, with 7 bases in between. CDR3 nucleotides: TGTGCCAGCAGCTTAGTCCGGAACTCCTACGAGCAGTACTTC. Protein product: CASSLVRNSYEQYF.

Many counts were recorded for this clonotype. The rearrangement uses TRBV7-9 and TRBJ1-1, with unresolved D. This CDR3 is built from 15 residues. The germline V gene encodes CDR1 SEHNR and CDR2 FQNEAQ (reference sequence). Trimming stripped 5 bases from V and 0 bases from J, with 13 bases between. Here the CDR3 reads CASSPLSTVNTEAFF. CDR3 bases: TGTGCCAGCAGCCCGCTTTCGACCGTGAACACTGAAGCTTTCTTT.

In its sample, this clonotype was seen many times. The chain combines TRBV20-1 with TRBJ2-7, with a weak D call TRBD1 (6 bases). CDR3 length: 15 amino acids. V was cut by 1 base and J by 1 base, with 14 bases left in between. The germline V gene has CDR1 DFQATT and CDR2 SNEGSKA (reference sequence). The CDR3 here is CSARAWGLNSYEQYF. The CDR3 nucleotides read TGCAGTGCTAGAGCTTGGGGGCTCAATTCCTACGAGCAGTACTTC.

This clonotype has only a few counts. This chain links TRBV11-3 with TRBJ1-1; unclear D gene. The CDR3 length is 14 residues. V dropped 3 bases and J dropped 2 bases, with 10 bases sitting between them. The V gene's germline CDR1 is SGHNT and CDR2 YENEEA. The CDR3 bases are TGTGCCAGCAGCTTTTTGGCCGGAAACACTGAAGCTTTCTTT. It yields the protein CASSFLAGNTEAFF. Supplemented by reference TRBV11-3 and TRBJ1-1, the full variable domain reads EAGVVQSPRYKIIEKKQPVAFWCNPISGHNTLYWYLQNLGQGPELLIRYENEEAVDDSQLPKDRFSAERLKGVDSTLKIQPAELGDSAVYLCASSFLAGNTEAFFGQGTRLTVV.